Listed here are 29 T cell receptor beta chains from one sample, sequenced in a study of post-analysis software for immune sequencing data (dated by TCRdb to between 2015 and 2016). Preparation of the library involved PCR. Sequenced using an Illumina HiSeq 2500. Unique molecular identifiers were incorporated into TCR beta cDNA libraries to reduce PCR and sequencing biases. The public reads were run again by TCRdb, first through fastp at Q25 and then through MiXCR, and only productive beta chains were kept. Every distinct CDR3 protein forms one entry, paired with its most common genes and DNA. The sample table shows hundreds of thousands of distinct CDR3 sequences, and 36% are seen once. The ten largest clones capture more than 4% of the sample. The antigens of these receptors remain unknown. The paper's findings and limits, for the study overall: Patients showed significantly higher frequencies than controls for a handful of TRBV segments, among them TRBV5-6, TRBV5-1 and TRBV20-1.

Sequenced sample: blood. These receptor sequences come from a girl aged 5-17 years with multiple sclerosis.

This clonotype was picked up many times. The V gene is TRBV29-1, the J gene TRBJ1-1; unclear D gene. The CDR3 contains 12 residues. V shed 7 bases and J shed 4 bases, with 13 bases lying between them. CDR1 and CDR2 (germline): SQVTM, ANQGSEA. The CDR3 DNA reads TGCAGCGGGAGAATAGGGCGCACTGAAGCTTTCTTT. Its protein product is CSGRIGRTEAFF.

This clonotype was observed a few times. The chain combines TRBV11-2 with TRBJ2-3; 12 positions match TRBD2. Germline V gene lookup returns CDR1 SGHAT and CDR2 FQNNGV. V was clipped by 2 bases and J by 0 bases; unmatched bases: 6. The CDR3 has 18 residues. The CDR3 reads CASSLRGGTSGSTDTQYF. The CDR3 DNA sequence: TGTGCCAGCAGCTTAAGGGGGGGGACTAGCGGGAGCACAGATACGCAGTATTTT.

At least ten counts were recorded for this clonotype. J is TRBJ1-4 and V is TRBV12-3 or TRBV12-4; 7 nucleotides match TRBD1. V shed 6 bases, J shed 0 bases, and the junction held 10 bases outside the gene matches. There are 17 residues in the CDR3. DNA for the CDR3: TGTGCCAGCAGCCCCCCGAGGGGGCGGGCAACTAATGAAAAACTGTTTTTT. Amino acid sequence: CASSPPRGRATNEKLFF.

Note on this clonotype: A clone one base away is much larger, so this may be a read error. The chain is built from TRBV5-1 and TRBJ1-2; a weak D match, TRBD1 (5 bases). This CDR3 comprises 14 residues. The V gene's germline CDR1 is SGHRS and CDR2 YFSETQ. The germline V and J ends were trimmed by 0 bases and 7 bases, with 13 bases remaining between them. CDR3 in DNA: TGCGCCAGCAGCTTGGAAGGGGCAGTGCTTGGCTACACCTTC. Its protein product is CASSLEGAVLGYTF.

This clonotype has more than one count but fewer than ten. J is TRBJ2-3 and V is TRBV27, with a tentative D call TRBD2 (5 bases). This CDR3 has 14 amino acids. The V gene lost 6 bases and the J gene lost 1 base, with 11 bases spanning the gap. Per germline, CDR1 MNHEY and CDR2 SMNVEV (reference sequence). This CDR3 is CASSGGSGTDTQYF. The CDR3 nucleotides are TGTGCCAGCAGCGGCGGGTCGGGCACAGATACGCAGTATTTT.

The V call is TRBV5-1, the J call TRBJ2-2; 11 bases line up with TRBD2. V shed 6 bases, J shed 6 bases, and the junction held 13 bases outside the gene matches. The CDR3 sequence is 17 residues long. The germline V gene has CDR1 SGHRS and CDR2 YFSETQ. The CDR3: CASKTALAGVHAGELFF. The CDR3 DNA reads TGCGCCAGCAAGACCGCACTAGCGGGAGTGCACGCCGGGGAGCTGTTTTTT.

This clonotype was seen ten or more times. The chain has TRBV28 and TRBJ2-7; weak D call: TRBD1 (6 bases). Germline V gene data show CDR1 as MDHEN and CDR2 as SYDVKM. Deletions cut 5 bases from V and 2 bases from J, with 13 bases between. The CDR3 runs to 14 residues. The CDR3 coding sequence is TGTGCCAGCAGTCCGGGGACATCGGCCTACGAGCAGTACTTC. Protein: CASSPGTSAYEQYF.

For this clonotype: The junction departs from germline at one end; a sequencing error may be responsible. The gene calls are TRBV7-8 and TRBJ2-5; TRBD2 matches 14 bases. Per germline, CDR1 SGHVS and CDR2 FQNEAQ. CDR3 length: 19 amino acids. The CDR3 spells CAGSSTTSGGELIKETQYF. For the CDR3, the DNA is TGTGCCGGCAGCTCCACGACTAGCGGGGGGGAGTTAATAAAAGAGACCCAGTACTTC.

This chain links TRBV11-2 with TRBJ2-7; 8 nucleotides agree with TRBD1. Germline CDR1 is SGHAT and CDR2 is FQNNGV. The ends lost 0 bases at V and 4 bases at J; junction bases unmatched: 8. This CDR3 contains 16 residues. The CDR3 nucleotides read TGTGCCAGCAGCTTAGAGGCAGGGGGCGCCTTTTACGAGCAGTACTTC. As protein: CASSLEAGGAFYEQYF.

This clonotype was counted a few times. V and J are TRBV20-1 and TRBJ2-3; D gene unclear. The length of the CDR3 is 12 residues. Germline assignment: CDR1 DFQATT and CDR2 SNEGSKA (reference sequence). V was shortened by 3 bases and J by 4 bases, with 8 bases between the two germline ends. CDR3 bases: TGCAGTGCTAGCACGGCGGCAGATACGCAGTATTTT. Its translation: CSASTAADTQYF.

J is TRBJ1-1 and V is TRBV6-6; D is unresolved. Germline CDR1 reads MNHNY; CDR2 reads SVGAGI (reference sequence). The CDR3 runs to 14 residues. Trimming cost V 2 bases and J 8 bases, with 15 bases left between them. CDR3 sequence: CASSYRPEGGEAFF. CDR3 DNA: TGTGCCAGCAGTTACAGGCCCGAGGGAGGGGAAGCTTTCTTT.

The CDR3 spells CASSLGAAVNTEAFF. The DNA of the CDR3 is TGCGCCAGCAGCTTGGGGGCGGCAGTGAACACTGAAGCTTTCTTT. V and J are TRBV5-1 and TRBJ1-1; D ambiguous. The germline V and J ends were trimmed by 0 bases and 0 bases, with 9 bases remaining between them. CDR1 is SGHRS, CDR2 YFSETQ, per germline. The CDR3 is 15 amino acids.

This clonotype turned up a few times. Sequence at one end of the junction differs from germline and may be a read error. The V call is TRBV5-1, the J call TRBJ2-1, with D possibly being TRBD1 or TRBD2 (5 bases each). CDR1 SGHRS and CDR2 YFSETQ come from the germline V gene. The CDR3 runs 16 residues. CDR3 in DNA: TGCGCCAGCAGCTTGGAGGTACGGGGCGACCACAATGGGCAGTTCTTC. Translation gives CASSLEVRGDHNGQFF.

This clonotype was seen at least ten times. The V call is TRBV9, the J call TRBJ2-1; D is possibly TRBD2 (5 bases). Trimming stripped 0 bases from V and 1 base from J, with 8 bases between. Germline values: CDR1 SGDLS, CDR2 YYNGEE. The CDR3 runs to 15 residues. As DNA, the CDR3 is TGTGCCAGCAGCGTAGCGGGCGGGTCCTACAATGAGCAGTTCTTC. Amino acids: CASSVAGGSYNEQFF.

The V gene is TRBV6-6, the J gene TRBJ1-3, with 7 bases that match TRBD1. CDR1 MNHNY and CDR2 SVGAGI come from the germline V gene (reference sequence). Unmatched junction bases numbered 7, after V lost 4 bases and J lost 4 bases. The CDR3 contains 15 residues. The CDR3 sequence is CASSSAGTAGNTIYF. CDR3 nucleotides: TGTGCCAGCAGTTCCGCCGGGACAGCAGGAAACACCATATATTTT.

This clonotype was seen many times. The chain combines TRBV12-3 or TRBV12-4 with TRBJ2-5; D unclear. The V end lost 4 bases, the J end lost 5 bases, and 8 bases lay between the germline ends. The CDR3 consists of 12 residues. The CDR3 bases are TGTGCCAGCAGTTCACCAGCGGAGACCCAGTACTTC. This translates into CASSSPAETQYF.

This clonotype occurred many times. The gene calls are TRBV7-9 and TRBJ2-1; 7 bases fit TRBD2. The V gene's germline CDR1 is SEHNR and CDR2 FQNEAQ (reference sequence). The junction had 8 bases not matched to a gene; V was cut back by 7 bases and J by 2 bases. The CDR3 has 15 residues. CDR3 in DNA: TGTGCCAGCACCCCCCGGGACTACCCCTACAATGAGCAGTTCTTC. Translated: CASTPRDYPYNEQFF.

This clonotype occurred many times. This chain links TRBV7-9 with TRBJ1-6; 8 bases match TRBD1. The CDR3 runs to 10 residues. The trim removed 8 bases at V and 15 bases at J, leaving 3 bases unmatched. Germline assignment: CDR1 SEHNR and CDR2 FQNEAQ (reference sequence). The DNA of the CDR3 is TGTGCCAGCGGACAGGGACGCCTCCACTTT. As protein: CASGQGRLHF.

The chain employs TRBV20-1 and TRBJ2-5, with 8 bases that match TRBD2. This CDR3 spans 14 amino acids. Germline trimming cut 5 bases from V and 13 bases from J; bases unmatched to any gene: 18. Germline V gene data show CDR1 as DFQATT and CDR2 as SNEGSKA (reference sequence). CDR3 region: CSASSGSSHNERYF. CDR3 nucleotide sequence: TGCAGTGCTTCGAGCGGGAGTTCCCACAATGAGCGGTACTTC.

As for this clonotype: This may come from a read error, since a much larger clone is one base off. The rearrangement joins TRBV6-4 to TRBJ1-1; D is possibly TRBD1 (5 bases). Germline assignment: CDR1 MRHNA and CDR2 SNTAGT. This CDR3 comprises 14 residues. The CDR3 DNA follows: TGTGCCATCAGTGACTATTTGGGGGATACTGAAGCTTTCTTT. Encoded protein: CAISDYLGDTEAFF.

This clonotype has at least ten counts. The chain uses TRBV2 and TRBJ2-5; TRBD1 aligns across 8 bases. CDR1 and CDR2 (germline): SNHLY, FYNNEI. The CDR3 consists of 14 residues. V lost 6 bases and J lost 4; bases outside the gene matches: 7. The CDR3 sequence is CASRATQGGETQYF. The CDR3 nucleotides read TGTGCCAGCAGAGCGACACAGGGGGGAGAGACCCAGTACTTC.

The chain couples TRBV3-1 to TRBJ1-1; a possible D gene is TRBD1 (6 bases). V was shortened by 4 bases and J by 1 base, with 10 bases between the two germline ends. The germline gives CDR1 LGHDT, CDR2 YNNKEL (reference sequence). The CDR3 runs 14 residues. Here the CDR3 reads CASSRGPANTEAFF. As DNA, the CDR3 is TGTGCCAGCAGCCGGGGGCCGGCGAACACTGAAGCTTTCTTT.

In this sample, this clonotype turned up a few times. This may come from a read error, since a much larger clone is one base off. The gene calls are TRBV27 and TRBJ1-2; D possibly corresponds to TRBD1 (5 bases). CDR1 is MNHEY, CDR2 SMNVEV, per germline (reference sequence). V was trimmed by 0 bases and J by 7 bases, leaving 15 bases between them. This CDR3 region has 15 residues. The CDR3 bases are TGTGCCAGCAGTTTATCGTGGGGGACCGAGTGTGGCTACACCTTC. Amino acids: CASSLSWGTECGYTF.

This clonotype turned up a few times. CDR3 sequence (DNA): TGTGCCAGCAGGCCTGGAGGACAGGGGTCCGAGCAGTACTTC. Amino acids: CASRPGGQGSEQYF. The V and J genes are TRBV6-2 or TRBV6-3 and TRBJ2-7; 9 bases match TRBD1. V shed 6 bases, J shed 6 bases, and the junction held 9 bases outside the gene matches. The CDR3 contains 14 residues. CDR1 is MNHEY and CDR2 is SVGEGT in the germline V gene.

Ten or more counts support this clonotype. V is TRBV28 and J is TRBJ2-5; 10 bases are a match to TRBD2. This CDR3 has 16 amino acids. The V and J ends lost 5 bases and 2 bases, in that order; junction bases with no gene match: 8. Germline V lookup: CDR1 MDHEN, CDR2 SYDVKM. In DNA form, the CDR3 reads TGTGCCAGCAGTCCCCGGGGTAGCGGGGGGCAAGAGACCCAGTACTTC. This encodes CASSPRGSGGQETQYF. Complete variable domain (other parts from reference TRBV28 and TRBJ2-5): DVKVTQSSRYLVKRTGEKVFLECVQDMDHENMFWYRQDPGLGLRLIYFSYDVKMKEKGDIPEGYSVSREKKERFSLILESASTNQTSMYLCASSPRGSGGQETQYFGPGTRLLVL.

This clonotype was observed a handful of times. The chain combines TRBV29-1 with TRBJ2-3; D assignment may be TRBD1 or TRBD2 (6 bases each). CDR1 is SQVTM and CDR2 is ANQGSEA in the germline V gene. Trimming removed 4 bases at V and 4 bases at J, with 15 bases between. This CDR3 has 14 amino acids. CDR3 coding DNA: TGCAGCGTTGCGGGCAGGGGAGGATCAGATACGCAGTATTTT. As protein: CSVAGRGGSDTQYF.

This clonotype has at least ten counts. The V call is TRBV3-1, the J call TRBJ2-1; D is possibly TRBD1 or TRBD2 (5 bases each). The V gene's germline CDR1 is LGHDT and CDR2 YNNKEL (reference sequence). The CDR3 is 14 residues long. V lost 5 bases and J lost 8, with 16 bases in between. Here the CDR3 DNA reads TGTGCCAGCAGCGCTCAGCCGGGGCCGGATGAGCAGTTCTTC. Its translation is CASSAQPGPDEQFF.

This clonotype was recorded many times. The V gene is TRBV6-1, the J gene TRBJ2-5; possible D gene TRBD2, 5 bases. This CDR3 contains 12 residues. Trimming took off 6 bases at V and 2 bases at J, with 7 bases between the two ends. Germline V gene sequence: CDR1 MNHNS, CDR2 SASEGT. The CDR3 is CASSGVQETQYF. The CDR3 nucleotides are TGTGCCAGCAGCGGGGTTCAAGAGACCCAGTACTTC.

This clonotype was counted a single time. V and J are TRBV7-2 and TRBJ2-4; 7 positions agree with TRBD1. The V gene's germline CDR1 is SGHTA and CDR2 FQGNSA. V lost 5 bases and J lost 6; bases outside the gene matches: 7. This CDR3 is 14 amino acids long. CDR3 nucleotide sequence: TGTGCCAGCAGCGCGACAGGGAATGGAAACATTCAGTACTTC. It is translated as CASSATGNGNIQYF.